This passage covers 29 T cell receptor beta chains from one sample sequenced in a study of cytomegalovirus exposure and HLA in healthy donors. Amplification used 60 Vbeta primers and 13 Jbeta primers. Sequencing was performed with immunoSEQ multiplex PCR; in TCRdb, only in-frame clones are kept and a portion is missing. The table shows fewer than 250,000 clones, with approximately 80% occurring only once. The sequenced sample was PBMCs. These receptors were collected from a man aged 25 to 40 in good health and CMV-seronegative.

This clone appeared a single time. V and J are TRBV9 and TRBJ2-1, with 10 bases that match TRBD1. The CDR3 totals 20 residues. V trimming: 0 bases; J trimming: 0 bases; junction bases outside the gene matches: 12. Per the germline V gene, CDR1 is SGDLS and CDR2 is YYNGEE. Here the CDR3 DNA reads TGTGCCAGCAGCGTAGCAGGACAGGGGGAGAGGGTGAGCTCCTACAATGAGCAGTTCTTC. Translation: CASSVAGQGERVSSYNEQFF.

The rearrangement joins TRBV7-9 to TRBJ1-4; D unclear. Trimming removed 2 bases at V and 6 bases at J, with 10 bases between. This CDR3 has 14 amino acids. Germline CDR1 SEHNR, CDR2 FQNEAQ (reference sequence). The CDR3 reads CASSLLQDDEKLFF. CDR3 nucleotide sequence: TGTGCCAGCAGCTTATTACAAGATGATGAAAAACTGTTTTTT.

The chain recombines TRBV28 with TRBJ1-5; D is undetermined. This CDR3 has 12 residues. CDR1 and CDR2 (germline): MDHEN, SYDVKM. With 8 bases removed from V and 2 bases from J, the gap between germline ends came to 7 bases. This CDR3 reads CASLEGNQPQHF. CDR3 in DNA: TGTGCCAGCCTAGAAGGCAATCAGCCCCAGCATTTT. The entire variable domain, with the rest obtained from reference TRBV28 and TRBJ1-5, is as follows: DVKVTQSSRYLVKRTGEKVFLECVQDMDHENMFWYRQDPGLGLRLIYFSYDVKMKEKGDIPEGYSVSREKKERFSLILESASTNQTSMYLCASLEGNQPQHFGDGTRLSIL.

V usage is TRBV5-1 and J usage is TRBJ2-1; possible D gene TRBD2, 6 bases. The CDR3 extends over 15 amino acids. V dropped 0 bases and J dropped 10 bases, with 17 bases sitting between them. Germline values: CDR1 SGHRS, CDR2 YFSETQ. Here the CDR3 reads CASSLELVAVSEQFF. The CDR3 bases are TGCGCCAGCAGCTTGGAATTGGTAGCGGTCAGCGAGCAGTTCTTC. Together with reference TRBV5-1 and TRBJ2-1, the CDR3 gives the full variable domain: KAGVTQTPRYLIKTRGQQVTLSCSPISGHRSVSWYQQTPGQGLQFLFEYFSETQRNKGNFPGRFSGRQFSNSRSEMNVSTLELGDSALYLCASSLELVAVSEQFFGPGTRLTVL.

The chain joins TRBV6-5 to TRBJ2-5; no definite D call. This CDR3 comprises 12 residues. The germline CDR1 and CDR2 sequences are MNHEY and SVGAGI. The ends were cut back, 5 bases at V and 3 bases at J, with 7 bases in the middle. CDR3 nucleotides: TGTGCCAGCAGTCAATACAAAGAGACCCAGTACTTC. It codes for CASSQYKETQYF.

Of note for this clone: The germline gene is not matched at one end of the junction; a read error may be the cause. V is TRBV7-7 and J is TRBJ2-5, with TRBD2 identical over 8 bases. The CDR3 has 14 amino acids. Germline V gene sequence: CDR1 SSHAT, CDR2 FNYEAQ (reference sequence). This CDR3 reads CASSLGRGGETQYF. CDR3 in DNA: TGTGCTAGCAGCTTAGGTCGGGGGGGAGAGACCCAGTACTTC. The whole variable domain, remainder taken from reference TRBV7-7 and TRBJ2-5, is GAGVSQSPRYKVTKRGQDVTLRCDPISSHATLYWYQQALGQGPEFLTYFNYEAQPDKSGLPSDRFSAERPEGSISTLTIQRTEQRDSAMYRCASSLGRGGETQYFGPGTRLLVL.

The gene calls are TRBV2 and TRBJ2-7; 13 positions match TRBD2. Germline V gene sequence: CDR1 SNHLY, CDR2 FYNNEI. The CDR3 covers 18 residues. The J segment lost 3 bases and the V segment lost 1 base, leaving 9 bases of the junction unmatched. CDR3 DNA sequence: TGTGCCAGCAGTGAAGGGACTAGCGGGGGCCTGATCTTCTACGAGCAGTACTTC. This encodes CASSEGTSGGLIFYEQYF. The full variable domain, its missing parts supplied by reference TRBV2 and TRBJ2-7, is EPEVTQTPSHQVTQMGQEVILRCVPISNHLYFYWYRQILGQKVEFLVSFYNNEISEKSEIFDDQFSVERPDGSNFTLKIRSTKLEDSAMYFCASSEGTSGGLIFYEQYFGPGTRLTVT.

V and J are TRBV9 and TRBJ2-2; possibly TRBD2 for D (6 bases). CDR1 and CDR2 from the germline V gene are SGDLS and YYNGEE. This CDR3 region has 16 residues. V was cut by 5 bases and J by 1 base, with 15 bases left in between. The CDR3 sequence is CASSAGLFRNTGELFF. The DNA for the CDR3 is TGTGCCAGCAGTGCGGGGTTATTTAGGAACACCGGGGAGCTGTTTTTT. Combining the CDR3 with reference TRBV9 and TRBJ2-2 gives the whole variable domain DSGVTQTPKHLITATGQRVTLRCSPRSGDLSVYWYQQSLDQGLQFLIQYYNGEERAKGNILERFSAQQFPDLHSELNLSSLELGDSALYFCASSAGLFRNTGELFFGEGSRLTVL.

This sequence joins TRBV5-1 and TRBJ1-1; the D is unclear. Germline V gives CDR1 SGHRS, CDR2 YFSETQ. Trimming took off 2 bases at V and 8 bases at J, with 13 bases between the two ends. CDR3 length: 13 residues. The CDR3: CASSFMPSREAFF. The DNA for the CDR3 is TGCGCCAGCAGCTTCATGCCTAGCAGGGAAGCTTTCTTT. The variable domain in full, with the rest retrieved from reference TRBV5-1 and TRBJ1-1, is KAGVTQTPRYLIKTRGQQVTLSCSPISGHRSVSWYQQTPGQGLQFLFEYFSETQRNKGNFPGRFSGRQFSNSRSEMNVSTLELGDSALYLCASSFMPSREAFFGQGTRLTVV.

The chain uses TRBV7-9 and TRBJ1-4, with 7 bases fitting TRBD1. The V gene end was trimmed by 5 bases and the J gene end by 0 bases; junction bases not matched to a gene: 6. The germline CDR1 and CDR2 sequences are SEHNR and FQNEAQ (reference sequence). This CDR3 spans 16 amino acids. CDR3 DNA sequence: TGTGCCAGCAGCAGAGGGACAGTAACAACTAATGAAAAACTGTTTTTT. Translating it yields CASSRGTVTTNEKLFF.

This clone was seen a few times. The CDR3: CASTRQGIDEQYF. The CDR3 nucleotides read TGTGCCAGCACGCGGCAGGGTATTGACGAGCAGTACTTC. J is TRBJ2-7 and V is TRBV25-1; a possible D gene is TRBD1 (5 bases). The germline CDR1 and CDR2 sequences are MGHDK and SYGVNS. The CDR3 spans 13 residues. Trimming took off 7 bases at V and 5 bases at J, with 15 bases between the two ends.

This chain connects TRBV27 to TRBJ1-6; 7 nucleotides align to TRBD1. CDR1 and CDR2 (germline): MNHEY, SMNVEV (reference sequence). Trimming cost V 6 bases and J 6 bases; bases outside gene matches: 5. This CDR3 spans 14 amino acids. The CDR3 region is CASSPGTANSPLHF. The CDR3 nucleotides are TGTGCCAGCAGCCCCGGGACAGCTAATTCACCCCTCCACTTT.

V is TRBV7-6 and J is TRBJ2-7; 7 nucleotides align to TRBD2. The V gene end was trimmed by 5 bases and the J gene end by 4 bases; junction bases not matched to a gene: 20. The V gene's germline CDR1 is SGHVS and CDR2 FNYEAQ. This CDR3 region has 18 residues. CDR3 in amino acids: CASSRLGVGVLGGYEQYF. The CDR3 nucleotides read TGTGCCAGCAGCCGGCTGGGGGTAGGAGTCCTGGGAGGGTACGAGCAGTACTTC.

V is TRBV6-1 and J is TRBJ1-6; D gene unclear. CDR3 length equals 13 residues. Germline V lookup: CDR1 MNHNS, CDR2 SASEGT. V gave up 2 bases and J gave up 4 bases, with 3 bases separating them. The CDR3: CASSELYNSPLHF. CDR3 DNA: TGTGCCAGCAGTGAACTGTATAATTCACCCCTCCACTTT.

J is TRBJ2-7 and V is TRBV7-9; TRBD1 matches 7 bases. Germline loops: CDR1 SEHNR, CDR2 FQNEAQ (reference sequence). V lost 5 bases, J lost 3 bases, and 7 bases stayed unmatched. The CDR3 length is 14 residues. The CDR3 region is CASSPRDSFYEQYF. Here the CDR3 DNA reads TGTGCCAGCAGCCCTAGGGACAGCTTCTACGAGCAGTACTTC.

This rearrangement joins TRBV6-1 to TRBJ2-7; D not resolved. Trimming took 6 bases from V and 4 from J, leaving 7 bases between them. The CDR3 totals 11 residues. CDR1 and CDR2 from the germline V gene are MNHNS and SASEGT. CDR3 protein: CASRAVYEQYF. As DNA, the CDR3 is TGTGCCAGCAGAGCCGTGTACGAGCAGTACTTC.

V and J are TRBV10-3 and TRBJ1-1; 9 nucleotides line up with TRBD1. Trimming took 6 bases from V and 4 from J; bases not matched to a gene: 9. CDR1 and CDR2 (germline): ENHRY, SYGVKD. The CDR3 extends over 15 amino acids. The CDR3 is CAIRGGQGEGTEAFF. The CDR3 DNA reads TGTGCCATCAGGGGGGGACAGGGCGAGGGCACTGAAGCTTTCTTT.

CDR3 DNA: TGCGCCAGCAGCCAAGATGGGGGGGGGAGGTCCTACGAGCAGTACTTC. Protein: CASSQDGGGRSYEQYF. This chain joins TRBV4-1 and TRBJ2-5, with TRBD2 matching over 7 bases. The J call is in doubt because the DNA end fits TRBJ2-7 better. This CDR3 region has 16 residues. CDR1 and CDR2 (germline): MGHRA, YSYEKL.

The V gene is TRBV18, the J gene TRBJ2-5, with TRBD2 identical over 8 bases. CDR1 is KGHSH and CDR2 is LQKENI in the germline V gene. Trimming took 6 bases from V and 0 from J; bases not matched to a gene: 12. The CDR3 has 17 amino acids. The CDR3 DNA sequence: TGTGCCAGCTCGACCGAATTTAGCGGGGAGTACCAAGAGACCCAGTACTTC. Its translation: CASSTEFSGEYQETQYF.

CDR3 amino acids: CAIRTSDSYEQYF. The CDR3 DNA follows: TGTGCCATCAGGACTAGCGACTCCTACGAGCAGTACTTC. The chain is built from TRBV10-3 and TRBJ2-7, with 8 positions matching TRBD2. V lost 6 bases to trimming and J lost 0 bases; unmatched junction nucleotides: 1. This CDR3 spans 13 amino acids. Germline CDR1 and CDR2: ENHRY and SYGVKD.

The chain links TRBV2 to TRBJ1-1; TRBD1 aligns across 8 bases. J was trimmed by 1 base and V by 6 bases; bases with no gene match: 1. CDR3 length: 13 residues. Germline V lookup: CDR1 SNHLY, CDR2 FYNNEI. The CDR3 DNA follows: TGTGCCAGCAGCGGACAGGGGAACACTGAAGCTTTCTTT. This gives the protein CASSGQGNTEAFF.

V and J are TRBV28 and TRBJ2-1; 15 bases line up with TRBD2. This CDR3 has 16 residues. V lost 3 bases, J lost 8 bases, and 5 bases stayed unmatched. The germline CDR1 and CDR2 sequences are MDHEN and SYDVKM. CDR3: CASSFGTSGGSHEQFF. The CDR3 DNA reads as TGTGCCAGCAGTTTCGGGACTAGCGGGGGGAGCCATGAGCAGTTCTTC.

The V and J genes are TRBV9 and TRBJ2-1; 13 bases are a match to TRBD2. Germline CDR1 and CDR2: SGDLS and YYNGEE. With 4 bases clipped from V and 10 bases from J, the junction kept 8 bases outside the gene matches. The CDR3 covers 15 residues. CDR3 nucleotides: TGTGCCAGCAGCCCCCGGACTAGCGGGGGTAGGGAGCAGTTCTTC. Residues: CASSPRTSGGREQFF.

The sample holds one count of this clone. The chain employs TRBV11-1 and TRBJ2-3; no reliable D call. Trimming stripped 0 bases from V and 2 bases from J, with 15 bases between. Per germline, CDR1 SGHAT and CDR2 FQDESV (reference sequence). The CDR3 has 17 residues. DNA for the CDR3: TGTGCCAGCAGCTTAGCGGTAAGGTCTAGACTCACAGATACGCAGTATTTT. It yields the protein CASSLAVRSRLTDTQYF.

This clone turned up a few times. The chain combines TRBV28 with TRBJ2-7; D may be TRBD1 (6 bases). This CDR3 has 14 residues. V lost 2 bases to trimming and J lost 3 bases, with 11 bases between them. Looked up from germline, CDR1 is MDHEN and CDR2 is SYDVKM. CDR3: CASSLKDSFYEQYF. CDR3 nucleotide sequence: TGTGCCAGCAGTTTAAAGGACAGCTTCTACGAGCAGTACTTC.

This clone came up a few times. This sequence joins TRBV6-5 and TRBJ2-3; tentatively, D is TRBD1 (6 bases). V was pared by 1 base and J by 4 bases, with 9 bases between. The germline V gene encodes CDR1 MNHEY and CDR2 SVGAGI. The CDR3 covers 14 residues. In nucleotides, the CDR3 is TGTGCCAGCAGTTACTTCAGGGGCGCAGATACGCAGTATTTT. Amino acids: CASSYFRGADTQYF.

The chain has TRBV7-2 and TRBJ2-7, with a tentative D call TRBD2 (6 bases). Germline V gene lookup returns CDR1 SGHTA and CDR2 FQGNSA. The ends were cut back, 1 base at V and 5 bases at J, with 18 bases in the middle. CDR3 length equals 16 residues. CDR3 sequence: CASSLEALAPVNEQYF. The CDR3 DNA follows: TGTGCCAGCAGCTTAGAAGCCCTAGCGCCAGTAAACGAGCAGTACTTC.

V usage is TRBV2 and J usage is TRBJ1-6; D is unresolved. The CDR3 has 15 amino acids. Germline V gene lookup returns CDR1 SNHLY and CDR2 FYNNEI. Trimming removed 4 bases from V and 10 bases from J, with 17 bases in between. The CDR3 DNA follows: TGTGCCAGCAGTGGTAAGGGAGGCGTCGGGTCACCCCTCCACTTT. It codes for CASSGKGGVGSPLHF.

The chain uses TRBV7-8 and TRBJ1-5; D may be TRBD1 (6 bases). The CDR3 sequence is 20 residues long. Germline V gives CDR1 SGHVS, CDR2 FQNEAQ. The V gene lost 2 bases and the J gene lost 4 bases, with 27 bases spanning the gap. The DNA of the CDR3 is TGTGCCAGCAGCTTATCGAGGGGGGGGGCGGGTATCATACCTAATCAGCCCCAGCATTTT. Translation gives CASSLSRGGAGIIPNQPQHF.